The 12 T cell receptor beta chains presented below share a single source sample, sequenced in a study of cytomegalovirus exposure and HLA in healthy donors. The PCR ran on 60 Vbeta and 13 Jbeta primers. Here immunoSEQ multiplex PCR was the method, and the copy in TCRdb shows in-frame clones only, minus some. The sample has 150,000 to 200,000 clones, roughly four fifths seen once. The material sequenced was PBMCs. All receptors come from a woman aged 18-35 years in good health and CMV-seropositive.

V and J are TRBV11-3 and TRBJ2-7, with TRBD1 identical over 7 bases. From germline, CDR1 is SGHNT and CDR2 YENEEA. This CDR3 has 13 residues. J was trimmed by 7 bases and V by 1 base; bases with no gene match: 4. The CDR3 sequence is CASSLATGWEQYV. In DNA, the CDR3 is TGTGCCAGCAGCTTAGCGACAGGGTGGGAGCAGTACGTC.

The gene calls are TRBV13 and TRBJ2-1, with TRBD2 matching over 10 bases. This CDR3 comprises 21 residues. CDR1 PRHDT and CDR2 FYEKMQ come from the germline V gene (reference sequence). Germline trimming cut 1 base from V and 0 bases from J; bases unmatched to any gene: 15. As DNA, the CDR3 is TGTGCCAGCAGCTTAGATGGTTTGGGTCTAGCGGGGGCCAGCTCCTACAATGAGCAGTTCTTC. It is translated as CASSLDGLGLAGASSYNEQFF.

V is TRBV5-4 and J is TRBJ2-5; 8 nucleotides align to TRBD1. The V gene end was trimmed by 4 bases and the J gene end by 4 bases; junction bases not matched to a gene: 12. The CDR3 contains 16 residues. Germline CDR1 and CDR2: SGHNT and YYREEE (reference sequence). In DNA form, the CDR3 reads TGTGCCAGCAGCGGCTCCGGGACAGGTCTCGGAGAGACCCAGTACTTC. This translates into CASSGSGTGLGETQYF.

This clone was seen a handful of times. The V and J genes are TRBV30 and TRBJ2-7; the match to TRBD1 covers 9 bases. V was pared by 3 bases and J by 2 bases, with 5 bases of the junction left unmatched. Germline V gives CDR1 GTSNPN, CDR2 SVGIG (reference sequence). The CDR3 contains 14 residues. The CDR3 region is CAWSWDREAYEQYF. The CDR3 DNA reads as TGTGCCTGGAGCTGGGACAGGGAAGCCTACGAGCAGTACTTC.

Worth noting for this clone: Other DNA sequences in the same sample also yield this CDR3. The CDR3 spells CASSKARQVRGQPQHF. For the CDR3, the DNA is TGTGCCAGCAGCAAAGCGCGACAGGTTAGGGGTCAGCCCCAGCATTTT. The chain is built from TRBV21-1 and TRBJ1-5; the DNA was not compared with TRBD1, the D call given in the table. TRBV21-1 has pseudogene status. The CDR3 runs 16 residues.

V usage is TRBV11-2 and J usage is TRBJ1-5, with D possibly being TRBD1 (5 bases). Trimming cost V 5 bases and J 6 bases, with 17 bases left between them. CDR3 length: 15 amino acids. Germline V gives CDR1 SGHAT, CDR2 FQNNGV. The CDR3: CASSPQAGSPQPQHF. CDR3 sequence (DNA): TGTGCCAGCAGCCCACAGGCAGGGTCCCCTCAGCCCCAGCATTTT.

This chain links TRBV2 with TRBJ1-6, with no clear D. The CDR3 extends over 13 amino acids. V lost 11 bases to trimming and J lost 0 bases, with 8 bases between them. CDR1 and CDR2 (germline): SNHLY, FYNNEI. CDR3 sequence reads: CAGKRSYNSPLHF. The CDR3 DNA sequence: TGTGCCGGCAAGCGCTCCTATAATTCACCCCTCCACTTT.

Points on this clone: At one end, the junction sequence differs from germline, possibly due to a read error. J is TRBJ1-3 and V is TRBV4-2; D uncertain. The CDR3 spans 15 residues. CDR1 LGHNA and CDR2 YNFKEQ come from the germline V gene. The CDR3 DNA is TGTGCCAGCAGCCAAGGGGCCGATTCTGGAAACACCATGTATTTT. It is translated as CASSQGADSGNTMYF.

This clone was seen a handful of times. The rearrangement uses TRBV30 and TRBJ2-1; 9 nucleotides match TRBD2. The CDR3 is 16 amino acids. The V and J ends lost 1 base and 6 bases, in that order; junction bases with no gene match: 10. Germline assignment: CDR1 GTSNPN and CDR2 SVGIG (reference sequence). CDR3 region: CAWSGERGAIINEQFF. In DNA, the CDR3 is TGTGCCTGGAGTGGCGAGCGGGGGGCCATCATCAATGAGCAGTTCTTC.

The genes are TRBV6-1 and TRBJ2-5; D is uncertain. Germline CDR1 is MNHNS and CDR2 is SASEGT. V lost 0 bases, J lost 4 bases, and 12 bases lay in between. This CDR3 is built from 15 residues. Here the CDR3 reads CASSEAPGRLETQYF. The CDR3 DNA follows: TGTGCCAGCAGTGAAGCACCAGGCAGGTTAGAGACCCAGTACTTC.

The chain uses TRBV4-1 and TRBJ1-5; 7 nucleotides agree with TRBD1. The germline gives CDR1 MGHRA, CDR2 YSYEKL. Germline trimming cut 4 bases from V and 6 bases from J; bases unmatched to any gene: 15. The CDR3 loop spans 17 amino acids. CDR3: CASSLTFGDRAFQPQHF. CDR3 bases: TGCGCCAGCAGCCTTACCTTCGGAGACAGGGCATTTCAGCCCCAGCATTTT.

CDR3 DNA: TGTGCCAGCAGCTTGGACAGGGGGGGATACAATGAGCAGTTCTTC. This gives the protein CASSLDRGGYNEQFF. The chain joins TRBV7-9 to TRBJ2-1; 10 nucleotides agree with TRBD1. The junction had 3 bases not matched to a gene; V was cut back by 3 bases and J by 4 bases. The CDR3 covers 15 residues. CDR1 SEHNR and CDR2 FQNEAQ come from the germline V gene (reference sequence).